Listed below are T cell receptor beta chains from one sample, sequenced in a study of T-cell memory formation after mild COVID-19. TCRdb recomputed calls from the 5' RACE reads with MiXCR, one row per CDR3 protein. The table lists about 150,000 distinct CDR3 sequences, around 30% of them singletons. The sample comprised PBMCs or a T cell subset sorted from them (not recorded which). The receptors shown here come from an adult woman who had mild COVID-19 (a few samples of this study predate the infection). Cell type and time point are not known. The CDR3 runs from the conserved cysteine through the conserved F or W. Each record gives: clone size, V gene, D gene, J gene, CDR3 DNA, CDR3 protein. The D gene is left open where the match is weak. Some rows have no size entry. The others give once, few or many, or a class for an expanded clone.

>few|TRBV11-3|TRBD2|TRBJ2-3
TGTGCCAGCACACCGGGCTCGTCGCGGGAGTCGGCAGATACGCAGTATTTT
CASTPGSSRESADTQYF
>NA|TRBV24-1|NA|TRBJ2-7
TGTGCCACCAGTGATAAGTACGGACCCTACGAGCAGTACTTC
CATSDKYGPYEQYF
>NA|TRBV6-1|TRBD1|TRBJ2-5
TGTGCCAGCAGTACGCGGACAGGGGAGTACTTC
CASSTRTGEYF
>few|TRBV25-1|TRBD1|TRBJ2-2
TGTGCCAGCAGTGAGGGAGACAGGGACACCGGGGAGCTGTTTTTT
CASSEGDRDTGELFF
>few|TRBV7-8|TRBD2|TRBJ2-1
TGTGCCAGCAGTTTCTCTCTAGCGGGAGGGCTCCATGAGCAGTTCTTC
CASSFSLAGGLHEQFF
>NA|TRBV7-8|NA|TRBJ1-5
TGTGCCAGCAGCGCTGCCAATCAGCCCCAGCATTTT
CASSAANQPQHF
>NA|TRBV7-9|NA|TRBJ2-3
TGTGCCAGCAGCGGCCGACAGGGAGGGGGAGATACGCAGTATTTT
CASSGRQGGGDTQYF
>few|TRBV4-2|TRBD2|TRBJ2-3
TGTGCCAGCAGCCAAGATGGTAGCGGGAGGACGAATACGCAGTATTTT
CASSQDGSGRTNTQYF
>NA|TRBV12-5|NA|TRBJ1-5
TGTGCTAGTGGTTTGGTATTCGGTCAGGGCATTCAGCCCCAGCATTTT
CASGLVFGQGIQPQHF
>few|TRBV7-3|NA|TRBJ2-1
TGTGCCAGCAGCTTATTCAGGGCTGGCGAGCAGTTCTTC
CASSLFRAGEQFF
>few|TRBV20-1|NA|TRBJ2-7
TGCAGTGCGGGCTCGGACTTTTACGAGCAGTACTTC
CSAGSDFYEQYF
>NA|TRBV6-2/TRBV6-3|TRBD2|TRBJ2-1
TGTGCCAGCAGTTCGGAGCAGGGACTAGCGGGAGTGGATGAGCAGTTCTTC
CASSSEQGLAGVDEQFF
>NA|TRBV7-6|TRBD2|TRBJ2-5
TGTGCCAGCAGCTTACTCCCAGCGGGGGGGCCAGAGACCCAGTACTTC
CASSLLPAGGPETQYF
>NA|TRBV30|NA|TRBJ1-1
TGTGCCTGGAGTATGGGACACACCACTGAAGCTTTCTTT
CAWSMGHTTEAFF
>few|TRBV5-6|TRBD1|TRBJ1-3
TGTGCCAGCAGCTTCCAGGGGGATACTGGAAACACCATATATTTT
CASSFQGDTGNTIYF
>NA|TRBV9|NA|TRBJ1-1
TGTGCCAGCAGCGTAGCTCCGACAGTGAACACTGAAGCTTTCTTT
CASSVAPTVNTEAFF
>few|TRBV7-3|NA|TRBJ2-7
TGTGCCAGCAGCTTAGATTCGGGAGCTGCTGGCGAGCAGTACTTC
CASSLDSGAAGEQYF
>NA|TRBV7-9|TRBD1|TRBJ1-5
TGTGCCAGCAGCTCCCCGGGACAGTATCAGCCCCAGCATTTT
CASSSPGQYQPQHF
>NA|TRBV6-5|TRBD2|TRBJ2-5
TGTGCCAGCAGTGCGGGCCCGCGGGGGGAGACCCAGTACTTC
CASSAGPRGETQYF
>NA|TRBV27|TRBD2|TRBJ2-1
TGTGCCAGCAGCCTTACTAGCGGGAGTTTTGGTGAGCAGTTCTTC
CASSLTSGSFGEQFF
>NA|TRBV7-9|NA|TRBJ2-3
TGTGCCAGCAGCTTAGATGCTGGGGCGGGACTCCCTAACACAGATACGCAGTATTTT
CASSLDAGAGLPNTDTQYF
>few|TRBV10-3|NA|TRBJ1-2
TGTGCCATCAGTGCGCTACAGGGAAACTATGGCTACACCTTC
CAISALQGNYGYTF
>NA|TRBV7-9|NA|TRBJ2-7
TGTGCCAGCAGCTCAGACAGCCTGGTCGACGAGCAGTACTTC
CASSSDSLVDEQYF
>few|TRBV5-1|TRBD2|TRBJ2-7
TGCGCCAGCAGAGTTGCGGGAGGTGACTACGAGCAGTACTTC
CASRVAGGDYEQYF
>NA|TRBV20-1|TRBD1|TRBJ2-3
TGCAGTGCTAGATTAGGGACAGGGCCCACAGATACGCAGTATTTT
CSARLGTGPTDTQYF